The present entry profiles one TCR beta chain with its context. The target antigen is unknown. Other DNA sequences in the same sample also yield this CDR3. The investigators split CD4+ cells into a CD45RA+ naive subset and a CD45RA-negative memory subset. Per sorted-subset replicate PCR, input was 150 to 250 ng DNA, representing around 28,000 T cell genomes. Assay: immunoSEQ multiplex PCR; the TCRdb copy retains only in-frame clones and omits some. Of millions of clones listed, 85% to 95% are singletons. V lost 1 base, J lost 1 base, and 4 bases lay in between. Germline V lookup: CDR1 SGHAT, CDR2 FQNNGV. The CDR3 spans 13 residues. This sample is part of a study of shared clonotypes between healthy human individuals. Notes on the study in general: Compared with clonotypes that all four donors shared, non-shared clonotypes had lower generation probabilities.

Sequenced input: naive CD4+ T cells from PBMCs. The subset is: CD45RA+ positively selected. This chain uses TRBV11-2 with TRBJ1-1, with D unresolved. This clonotype was obtained from a man aged 18 to 35 in good health. Some clones in this sample may be carry-over from other donors' samples. This CDR3 reads CASSLATNTEAFF. CDR3 nucleotides: TGTGCCAGCAGCTTAGCCACGAACACTGAAGCTTTCTTT.